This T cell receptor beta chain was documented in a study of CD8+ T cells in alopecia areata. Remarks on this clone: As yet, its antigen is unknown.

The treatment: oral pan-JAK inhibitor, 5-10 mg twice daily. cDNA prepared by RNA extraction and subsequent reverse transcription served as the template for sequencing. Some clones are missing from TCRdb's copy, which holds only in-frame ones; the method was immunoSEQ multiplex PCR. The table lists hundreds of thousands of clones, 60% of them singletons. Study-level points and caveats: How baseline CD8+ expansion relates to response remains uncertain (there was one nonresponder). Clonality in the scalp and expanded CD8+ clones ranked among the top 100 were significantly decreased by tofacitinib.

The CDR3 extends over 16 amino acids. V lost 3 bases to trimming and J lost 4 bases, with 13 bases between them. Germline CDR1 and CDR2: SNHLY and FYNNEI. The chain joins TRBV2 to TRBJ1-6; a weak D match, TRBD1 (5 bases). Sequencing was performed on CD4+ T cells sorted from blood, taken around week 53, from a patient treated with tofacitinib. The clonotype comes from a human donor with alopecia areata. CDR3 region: CASSDDRLGYNSPLHF. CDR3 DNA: TGTGCCAGCAGTGACGACAGACTGGGGTATAATTCACCCCTCCACTTT.